This T cell receptor beta chain was captured by sequencing in a study of blood T cell repertoires in COVID-19. The CDR3 length is 14 residues. The ends lost 4 bases at V and 7 bases at J; junction bases unmatched: 5. Germline values: CDR1 LNHDA, CDR2 SQIVND (reference sequence). TCRdb keeps only in-frame clones here, not all; method: immunoSEQ multiplex PCR. The table records 80,000 or so clones, roughly 87% of them present only once. The chain employs TRBV19 and TRBJ2-2; 8 nucleotides line up with TRBD1. The TCR was taken from an elderly man with acute or convalescent COVID-19. Sequenced: peripheral blood. The CDR3, as DNA: TGTGCCAGTAGTACTCAGGGGGCTGGCGGGGAGCTGTTTTTT. Translated, it gives CASSTQGAGGELFF. The whole variable domain, remainder taken from reference TRBV19 and TRBJ2-2, is DGGITQSPKYLFRKEGQNVTLSCEQNLNHDAMYWYRQDPGQGLRLIYYSQIVNDFQKGDIAEGYSVSREKKESFPLTVTSAQKNPTAFYLCASSTQGAGGELFFGEGSRLTVL.